The source of this T cell receptor (beta chain) is a study of blood T cells in healthy people across ages. Study-level information: Capturing about one barcoded beta molecule per two T cells was achieved by template switching. Study-level points and caveats: Investigators viewed diversity estimates from one million T cells as underestimates, the study reported. Long-lived donors exceeded aged donors in naive CD4+ cells and diversity. Age advanced and TCR beta diversity per million T cells fell, roughly linearly.

A note on this clonotype: Antigen specificity is unknown.

The CDR3 covers 14 residues. The germline CDR1 and CDR2 sequences are SEHNR and FQNEAQ (reference sequence). V lost 1 base to trimming and J lost 4 bases, with 8 bases between them. PCR was performed a second time for about 7 to 12 cycles using a sample-barcoded 5' primer and a J-beta primer mix. TCRdb fed the 5' RACE reads into MiXCR, producing one record per CDR3 protein. Found here are some 1.6 million distinct CDR3 sequences, approximately 32% of them singletons; the top ten hold 10% to 12%. This sequence was found in a woman aged 25 to 45 in good health. The sample taken for sequencing was blood. The gene calls are TRBV7-9 and TRBJ1-5; D is unclear. The CDR3 DNA reads TGTGCCAGCAGCTTAGTTGAGGGTAATCAGCCCCAGCATTTT. As protein: CASSLVEGNQPQHF. Full variable domain (remainder filled in from reference TRBV7-9 and TRBJ1-5): DTGVSQNPRHKITKRGQNVTFRCDPISEHNRLYWYRQTLGQGPEFLTYFQNEAQLEKSRLLSDRFSAERPKGSFSTLEIQRTEQGDSAMYLCASSLVEGNQPQHFGDGTRLSIL.